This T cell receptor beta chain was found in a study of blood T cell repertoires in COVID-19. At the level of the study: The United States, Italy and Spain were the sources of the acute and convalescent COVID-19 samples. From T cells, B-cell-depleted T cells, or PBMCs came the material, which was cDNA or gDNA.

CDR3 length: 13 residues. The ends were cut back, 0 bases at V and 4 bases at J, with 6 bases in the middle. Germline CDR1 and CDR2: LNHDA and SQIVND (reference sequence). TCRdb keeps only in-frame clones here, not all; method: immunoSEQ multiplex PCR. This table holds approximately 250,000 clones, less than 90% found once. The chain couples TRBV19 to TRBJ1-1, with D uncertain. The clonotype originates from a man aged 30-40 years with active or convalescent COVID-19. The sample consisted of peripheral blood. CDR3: CASSIDLSTEAFF. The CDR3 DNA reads TGTGCCAGTAGTATAGACCTCAGCACTGAAGCTTTCTTT.